The 13 T cell receptor beta chains below were found in one sample sequenced in a study of PD-L1 blockade in urothelial cancer. The time point here: pretreatment peripheral blood. Clones were sequenced by immunoSEQ multiplex PCR, and TCRdb holds only the in-frame ones, with some missing. The table lists tens of thousands of clones, 86% of them singletons, with about 15% in the top ten. The sample consisted of PBMCs, taken around atezolizumab (anti-PD-L1) treatment. Receptors were obtained from a man aged 60-69 years with urothelial cancer.

V is TRBV27 and J is TRBJ1-2; 9 nucleotides match TRBD1. Looked up from germline, CDR1 is MNHEY and CDR2 is SMNVEV (reference sequence). This CDR3 spans 14 amino acids. J lost 4 bases, V lost 6 bases, and 6 bases had no gene match. CDR3 bases: TGTGCCAGCAGCCGGGGACAGGGAATCTATGGCTACACCTTC. As protein: CASSRGQGIYGYTF.

A remark on this clone: This same CDR3 is encoded by further DNA sequences in the sample. The chain uses TRBV7-2 and TRBJ1-2; 9 bases map to TRBD1. This CDR3 region has 13 residues. With 3 bases clipped from V and 4 bases from J, the junction kept 0 bases outside the gene matches. CDR1 is SGHTA, CDR2 FQGNSA, per germline. The CDR3 region has the DNA TGTGCCAGCAGCTTGGGACAGGGCTATGGCTACACCTTC. It specifies CASSLGQGYGYTF. The whole variable domain, remainder taken from reference TRBV7-2 and TRBJ1-2, is GAGVSQSPSNKVTEKGKDVELRCDPISGHTALYWYRQSLGQGLEFLIYFQGNSAPDKSGLPSDRFSAERTGGSVSTLTIQRTQQEDSAVYLCASSLGQGYGYTFGSGTRLTVV.

This clone was seen only a few times. The rearrangement uses TRBV7-6 and TRBJ2-3; unclear D gene. V gave up 2 bases and J gave up 4 bases, with 7 bases separating them. CDR1 and CDR2 from the germline V gene are SGHVS and FNYEAQ. The CDR3 runs 13 residues. CDR3 loop: CASSLSSADTQYF. For the CDR3, the DNA is TGTGCCAGCAGCTTATCTTCGGCAGATACGCAGTATTTT. Based on the CDR3 plus reference TRBV7-6 and TRBJ2-3, the full variable domain is GAGVSQSPRYKVTKRGQDVALRCDPISGHVSLYWYRQALGQGPEFLTYFNYEAQQDKSGLPNDRFSAERPEGSISTLTIQRTEQRDSAMYRCASSLSSADTQYFGPGTRLTVL.

V and J are TRBV10-3 and TRBJ2-5; maybe TRBD1 (7 bases). The germline CDR1 and CDR2 sequences are ENHRY and SYGVKD. The CDR3 extends over 15 amino acids. V lost 8 bases to trimming and J lost 5 bases, with 21 bases between them. The CDR3 sequence: CAISRAGGSAETQYF. CDR3 DNA: TGTGCCATCTCAAGGGCAGGGGGGTCAGCGGAGACCCAGTACTTC.

This sequence joins TRBV2 and TRBJ1-2; a possible D gene is TRBD1 (6 bases). The CDR3 has 14 amino acids. In germline, CDR1 is SNHLY, CDR2 FYNNEI. Between the trimmed V and J ends, which lost 4 bases and 3 bases, there was a span of 12 bases. This chain's CDR3 is CASSGEGGDYGYTF. In DNA form, the CDR3 reads TGTGCCAGCAGTGGGGAAGGGGGAGACTATGGCTACACCTTC.

In the case of this clone: Within the sample, other DNA sequences also encode this same CDR3. The gene calls are TRBV5-1 and TRBJ2-5; D is possibly TRBD1 (6 bases). The CDR3 extends over 13 amino acids. CDR1 SGHRS and CDR2 YFSETQ come from the germline V gene. With 4 bases removed from V and 2 bases from J, the gap between germline ends came to 9 bases. Here the CDR3 reads CASSRGQQETQYF. The CDR3, as DNA: TGCGCCAGCAGCCGCGGACAGCAAGAGACCCAGTACTTC.

The V gene is TRBV19, the J gene TRBJ1-2; TRBD1 matches at 7 bases. The CDR3 runs to 17 residues. After removal of 5 bases from V and 3 bases from J, the junction contained 15 bases not matched to a gene. Germline CDR1 LNHDA, CDR2 SQIVND (reference sequence). CDR3 region: CASSPTGVGRLDYGYTF. Here the CDR3 DNA reads TGTGCCAGTAGTCCTACAGGGGTCGGAAGACTAGACTATGGCTACACCTTC.

The genes are TRBV5-4 and TRBJ1-2; 7 nucleotides line up with TRBD1. J lost 7 bases, V lost 0 bases, and 3 bases had no gene match. The V gene's germline CDR1 is SGHNT and CDR2 YYREEE (reference sequence). The CDR3 is 13 amino acids. The CDR3 region has the DNA TGTGCCAGCAGCTTGGCAGGGGGGCGTGGCTACACCTTC. This encodes CASSLAGGRGYTF.

This sequence joins TRBV10-2 and TRBJ2-1; tentative D call: TRBD1 (5 bases). Per the germline V gene, CDR1 is WSHSY and CDR2 is SAAADI. Trimming removed 3 bases from V and 0 bases from J, with 15 bases in between. This CDR3 contains 17 residues. The CDR3 protein is CASSEGQNYASYNEQFF. CDR3 coding DNA: TGCGCCAGCAGTGAAGGACAAAATTACGCCTCCTACAATGAGCAGTTCTTC.

This clone was recorded only once. The gene calls are TRBV6-1 and TRBJ1-1; TRBD1 might be the D (5 bases). This CDR3 is built from 17 residues. Looked up from germline, CDR1 is MNHNS and CDR2 is SASEGT. Trimming shortened V by 3 bases and J by 2 bases, and 19 bases separated the two germline ends. CDR3 protein: CASSDFVGGGTNTEAFF. Written as DNA, the CDR3 is TGTGCCAGCAGTGATTTTGTCGGCGGGGGGACTAACACTGAAGCTTTCTTT.

The rearrangement links TRBV28 to TRBJ1-2, with 9 nucleotides matching TRBD1. Trimming removed 6 bases from V and 5 bases from J; junction bases left unmatched: 10. The CDR3 is 15 amino acids. Germline V gene lookup returns CDR1 MDHEN and CDR2 SYDVKM. This CDR3 is CASRREVTGGYGYTF. CDR3 nucleotide sequence: TGTGCCAGCAGGCGGGAGGTGACAGGGGGATATGGCTACACCTTC.

The V call is TRBV7-6, the J call TRBJ2-6; D not resolved. CDR1 and CDR2 (germline): SGHVS, FNYEAQ. V was trimmed by 4 bases and J by 9 bases, leaving 16 bases between them. The CDR3 has 15 residues. The CDR3 nucleotides are TGTGCCAGCAGCTCCTTGCCCTCGGGTCTCAACGTCCTGACTTTC. It specifies CASSSLPSGLNVLTF.

The CDR3 nucleotides read TGTGCCAGCAGAGAGGCGTACGAGCAGTACTTC. Its protein product is CASREAYEQYF. This chain connects TRBV28 to TRBJ2-7; D gene uncertain. Per the germline V gene, CDR1 is MDHEN and CDR2 is SYDVKM. The ends were cut back, 6 bases at V and 4 bases at J, with 7 bases in the middle. The CDR3 is 11 amino acids.